One and the same sample provided the 8 T cell receptor beta chains below, sequenced in a study of blood T cells in healthy people across ages. A second PCR, run for roughly 7 to 12 cycles, used a sample-barcoded 5' primer plus a J-beta primer mix. TCRdb re-called the 5' RACE reads through MiXCR, storing one row per CDR3 protein. The table records 730,000 or so distinct CDR3 sequences, 43% of them present only once. Sequencing was carried out using blood. The receptors were sampled from a woman aged 60 to 75 in good health.

This clonotype was recorded many times. The gene calls are TRBV20-1 and TRBJ2-3, with unresolved D. V lost 6 bases and J lost 3, with 10 bases in between. The germline V gene encodes CDR1 DFQATT and CDR2 SNEGSKA (reference sequence). CDR3 size: 12 residues. CDR3: CSALGRTDTQYF. As DNA, the CDR3 is TGCAGTGCGCTCGGTAGAACAGATACGCAGTATTTT.

Details on this clonotype: Possible read error: a much larger clone is one base away. The chain is built from TRBV25-1 and TRBJ1-2; no definite D call. CDR1 is MGHDK, CDR2 SYGVNS, per germline. The CDR3 has 16 residues. The V end lost 4 bases, the J end lost 4 bases, and 19 bases lay between the germline ends. The CDR3, as DNA: TGTGCCAGCAGTGGTGGGAGCGGCAGAGACATCTATGGCTACACCTTC. Encoded protein: CASSGGSGRDIYGYTF.

The V gene is TRBV3-1, the J gene TRBJ1-4; D is perhaps TRBD1 (5 bases). The CDR3 contains 15 residues. CDR1 and CDR2 from the germline V gene are LGHDT and YNNKEL (reference sequence). The germline V and J ends were trimmed by 4 bases and 5 bases, with 14 bases remaining between them. The CDR3 spells CASSPSGTENEKLFF. The CDR3 DNA reads as TGTGCCAGCAGCCCAAGCGGGACGGAGAATGAAAAACTGTTTTTT.

A few counts support this clonotype. This chain joins TRBV4-2 and TRBJ2-2, with D uncertain. Germline V gives CDR1 LGHNA, CDR2 YNFKEQ. The CDR3 is 12 residues long. V dropped 4 bases and J dropped 5 bases, with 5 bases sitting between them. Here the CDR3 DNA reads TGTGCCAGCAGCCCCCGAACCGGGGAGCTGTTTTTT. Amino acid sequence: CASSPRTGELFF.

About this clonotype: One end of the junction varies from germline; a read error may be responsible. The rearrangement links TRBV5-1 to TRBJ1-1; D is perhaps TRBD1 (6 bases). The germline V gene has CDR1 SGHRS and CDR2 YFSETQ. The CDR3 covers 14 residues. This chain's CDR3 is CASSLARGDTEAFF. Here the CDR3 DNA reads TGTGCCAGCAGCTTAGCCAGGGGCGACACTGAAGCTTTCTTT.

The gene calls are TRBV7-2 and TRBJ2-5, with D possibly matching TRBD1 (5 bases). The germline V gene encodes CDR1 SGHTA and CDR2 FQGNSA. The V end was cut by 1 base, the J end by 4 bases, with 13 bases between. CDR3 length equals 15 residues. The CDR3 protein is CASSLGGLNGETQYF. Here the CDR3 DNA reads TGTGCCAGCAGCTTAGGGGGCCTTAATGGAGAGACCCAGTACTTC.

V usage is TRBV3-1 and J usage is TRBJ1-1; 8 nucleotides line up with TRBD1. CDR1 and CDR2 from the germline V gene are LGHDT and YNNKEL (reference sequence). CDR3 size: 14 residues. Trimming removed 3 bases from V and 7 bases from J; junction bases left unmatched: 7. Here the CDR3 DNA reads TGTGCCAGCAGCCAGGGACAGGAAGGCGGTGAAGCTTTCTTT. As protein: CASSQGQEGGEAFF.

This clonotype was recorded a few times. This sequence joins TRBV6-6 and TRBJ2-7; 9 nucleotides agree with TRBD1. V dropped 8 bases and J dropped 6; count of bases not matched to a gene: 8. The CDR3 has 13 amino acids. The germline V gene encodes CDR1 MNHNY and CDR2 SVGAGI (reference sequence). CDR3: CASRWGTGSEQYF. The CDR3 nucleotides read TGTGCCAGCCGGTGGGGGACAGGGAGCGAGCAGTACTTC.